This T cell receptor beta chain emerged from a study of T-cell memory formation after mild COVID-19. TCR alpha and TCR beta cDNA libraries with sample barcodes and UMIs came from 5'RACE using constant-segment primers. In TCRdb, the 5' RACE reads were re-called with MiXCR into one record per CDR3 protein. The repertoire has roughly 310,000 distinct CDR3 sequences, about 15% of them found once; the top ten carry around 23%. This clonotype was recorded many times. The target antigen is unknown. The study, taken as a whole, reports: Shrinking CD4+ clones were chiefly CM and EM; CD8+ ones were chiefly EMRA. Researchers found some responding clones in pre-infection memory, a sign that cross-reactive memory joined.

This clonotype was obtained from a man aged 18 to 30 who had mild COVID-19 (a few samples of this study predate the infection). Cell type and time point are not known. The specimen was PBMCs or a T cell subset sorted from them (not recorded which).

DNA for the CDR3: TGCAGTGCTAGCCAGGGGGGAAGCTCCTATAATTCACCCCTCCACTTT. The encoded protein is CSASQGGSSYNSPLHF. The chain is built from TRBV20-1 and TRBJ1-6; 7 bases are shared with TRBD1. CDR3 length: 16 amino acids. V gave up 3 bases and J gave up 0 bases; unmatched junction bases: 5. Per the germline V gene, CDR1 is DFQATT and CDR2 is SNEGSKA (reference sequence).